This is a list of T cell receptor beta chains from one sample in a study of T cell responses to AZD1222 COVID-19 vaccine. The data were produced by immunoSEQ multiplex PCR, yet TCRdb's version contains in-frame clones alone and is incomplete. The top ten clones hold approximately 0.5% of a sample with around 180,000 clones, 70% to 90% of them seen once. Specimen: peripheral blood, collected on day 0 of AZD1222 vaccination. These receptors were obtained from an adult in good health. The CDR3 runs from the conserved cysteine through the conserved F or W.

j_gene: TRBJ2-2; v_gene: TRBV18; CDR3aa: CASSPGTSGDGGELFF
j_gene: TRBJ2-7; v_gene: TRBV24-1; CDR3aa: CATSVGLGREDEQYF
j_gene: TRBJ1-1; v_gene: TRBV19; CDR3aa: CASSIYVQNTEAFF
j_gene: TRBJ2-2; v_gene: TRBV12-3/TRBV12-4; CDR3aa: CASSSLPELFF
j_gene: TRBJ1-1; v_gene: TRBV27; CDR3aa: CASSLVSGQGGAFF
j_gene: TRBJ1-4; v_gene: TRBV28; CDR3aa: CASSSIRGQGIEKLFF
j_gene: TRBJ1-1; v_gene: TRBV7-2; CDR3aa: CASSSRDRSMNTEAFF
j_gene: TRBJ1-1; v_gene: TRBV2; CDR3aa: CASSWTDMNTEAFF
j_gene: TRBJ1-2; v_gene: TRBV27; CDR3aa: CASSYSPNYGYTF
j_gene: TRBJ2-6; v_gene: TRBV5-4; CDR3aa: CASNPKNGGASSGANVLTF
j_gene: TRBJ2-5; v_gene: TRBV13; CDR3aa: CASSLDPSGETQYF
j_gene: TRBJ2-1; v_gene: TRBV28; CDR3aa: CASSPEDRPYNEQFF
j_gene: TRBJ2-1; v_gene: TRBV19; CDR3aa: CASSIGTQSSYNEQFF
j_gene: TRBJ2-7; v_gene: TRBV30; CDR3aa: CACSPGGAVPYF
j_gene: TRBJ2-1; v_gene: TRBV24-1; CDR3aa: CATSDDSGRRSNEQFF
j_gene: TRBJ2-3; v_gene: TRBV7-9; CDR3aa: CASSFPSGGSTDTQYF
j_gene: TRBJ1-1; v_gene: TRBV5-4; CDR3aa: CASSAAGTGYRNAEAFF
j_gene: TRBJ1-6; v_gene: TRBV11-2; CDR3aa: CASRVPGHNNSPLHF
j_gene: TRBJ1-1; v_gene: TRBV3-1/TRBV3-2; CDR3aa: CASSRGQGITEAFF
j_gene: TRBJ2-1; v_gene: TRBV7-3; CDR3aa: CASSSRTSGPYNEQFF
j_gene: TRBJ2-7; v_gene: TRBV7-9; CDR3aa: CASSTGQGLSYEQYF
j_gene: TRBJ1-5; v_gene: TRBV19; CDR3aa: CASNPLGEVQPQHF
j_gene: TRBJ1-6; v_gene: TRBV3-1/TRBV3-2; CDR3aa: CASSQEGRKNSPLHF
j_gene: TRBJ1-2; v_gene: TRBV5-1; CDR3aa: CASSSDGGGYTF
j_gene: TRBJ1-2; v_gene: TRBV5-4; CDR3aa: CASSLPRTGINYGYTF
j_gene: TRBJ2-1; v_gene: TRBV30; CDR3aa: CAWSGPAVEEFF
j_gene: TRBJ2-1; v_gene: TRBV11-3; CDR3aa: CASSSWTGYDNEQFF
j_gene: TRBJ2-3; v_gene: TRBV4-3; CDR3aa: CASSQGRGPNKNPTDTQYF
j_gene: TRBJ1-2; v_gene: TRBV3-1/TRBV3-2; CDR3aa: CASSQDGEGLDYGYTF
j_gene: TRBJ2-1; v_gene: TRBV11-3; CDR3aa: CASSPAGTGNEQFF
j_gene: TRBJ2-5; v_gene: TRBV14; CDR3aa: CASSQGRKETQYF
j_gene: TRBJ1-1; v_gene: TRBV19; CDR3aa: CASSMTDRGKVNTEAFF
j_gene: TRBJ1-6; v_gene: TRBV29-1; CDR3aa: CSVGGENNSPLHF
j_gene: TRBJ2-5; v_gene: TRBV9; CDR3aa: CASSVEGAGETQYF
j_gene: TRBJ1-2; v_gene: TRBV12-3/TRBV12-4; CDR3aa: CASRKQGNYGYTF
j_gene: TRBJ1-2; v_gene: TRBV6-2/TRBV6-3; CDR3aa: CASSHPQGVDGYTF
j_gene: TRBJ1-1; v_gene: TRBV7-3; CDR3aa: CASSLGPANTEAFF
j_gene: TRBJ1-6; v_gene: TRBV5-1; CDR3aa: CASSQGLLGDSPLHF
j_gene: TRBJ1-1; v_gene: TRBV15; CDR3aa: CATSRATLMNTEAFF
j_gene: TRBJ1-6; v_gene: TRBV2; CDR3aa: CASSETRSNSPLHF
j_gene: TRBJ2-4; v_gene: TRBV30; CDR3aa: CAWSVGLAADIQYF
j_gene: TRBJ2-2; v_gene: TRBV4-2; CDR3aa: CANIRDTGTGELFF
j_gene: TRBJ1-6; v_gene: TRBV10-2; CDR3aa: CASNLLGWEADSPLHF
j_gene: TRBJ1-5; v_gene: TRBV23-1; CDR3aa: CASSQSPELSNQPQHF
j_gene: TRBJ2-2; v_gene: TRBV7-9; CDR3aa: CASTRTLGELFF
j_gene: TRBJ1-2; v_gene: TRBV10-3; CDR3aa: CATDGDRGNYGYTF
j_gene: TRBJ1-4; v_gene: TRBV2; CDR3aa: CASSESTGNEKLFF
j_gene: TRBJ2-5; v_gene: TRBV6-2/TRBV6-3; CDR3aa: CASSPGLAGGRETQYF
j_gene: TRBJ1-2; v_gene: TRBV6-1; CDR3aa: CASSELSSNTAYF